The following is a T cell receptor beta chain sequence with its context. The antigen remains undetermined. These data are taken from a study of cytomegalovirus exposure and HLA in healthy donors. Findings and caveats of the study: A few CMV-associated chains were confirmed in vitro to be specific for CMV antigens. Reported performance of the classifier showed diagnosis of cytomegalovirus status with high specificity and sensitivity.

The junction had 6 bases not matched to a gene; V was cut back by 4 bases and J by 3 bases. Germline V CDR1 and CDR2: SGDLS, YYNGEE. The length of the CDR3 is 16 residues. Generated by immunoSEQ multiplex PCR, the TCRdb table keeps only in-frame clones and is missing some. The sample consists of around 95,000 clones, about 85% of them appearing once. J is TRBJ2-2 and V is TRBV9, with 10 bases lining up with TRBD2. Sequences were obtained from PBMCs. The TCR was taken from a man aged 18-30 years in good health and CMV-seropositive. The CDR3 DNA reads as TGTGCCAGCAGCCCTCTAGCGGGAGTTGACACCGGGGAGCTGTTTTTT. Translating it yields CASSPLAGVDTGELFF.